Ten or more counts support the clone carrying this T cell receptor beta chain. Its specificity is not known. The data belong to a study of T cell repertoires in cytomegalovirus infection. Background on the study: Based on public TCR beta signatures, there were indications of CMV infection and of a matching HLA type.

A single record per CDR3 protein comes from TCRdb applying MiXCR to the reads. The sample includes 300,000 or so distinct CDR3 sequences, about 8.8% of them seen just once. Points from the study as a whole: Dominating the ex vivo response were HLA-C-restricted CMV-specific TCR beta clonotypes.

The germline V gene has CDR1 MDHEN and CDR2 SYDVKM. The CDR3 covers 14 residues. V was clipped by 5 bases and J by 0 bases, with 5 bases between them. This clonotype was obtained from a human donor in good health (CMV status not recorded). Some clones in this sample may be carry-over from other donors' samples. V usage is TRBV28 and J usage is TRBJ1-6, with D tentatively TRBD1 (5 bases). The sample was PBMCs. The CDR3 nucleotides read TGTGCCAGCAGTCAGGGCTCCTATAATTCACCCCTCCACTTT. This encodes CASSQGSYNSPLHF.